This is a list of T cell receptor beta chains from one sample in a study of T cells in tuberculosis. Repertoires were generated with immunoSEQ multiplex PCR, while TCRdb's copy carries only in-frame clones and drops some. The repertoire includes 25,000 to 35,000 clones, roughly 95% of them detected once, and approximately 2.5% sits in the top ten. Sequenced: PBMCs. The receptor source for this set is a donor aged 10 to 29 with latent tuberculosis or without tuberculosis infection. Both conserved end residues are part of each CDR3. The D gene is left open where the match is weak. Clone size is not always given. Where it is, it says once, few, many or a class for expanded clones.

V	size	J	D	DNA	CDR3
TRBV10-3	-	TRBJ1-3	-	TGTGCCATCAGCGACAGCAACTCTGGAAACACCATATATTTT	CAISDSNSGNTIYF
TRBV10-3	-	TRBJ2-7	-	TGTGCCATTCGTGCGGCCCAGCCGACCTACGAGCAGTACTTC	CAIRAAQPTYEQYF
TRBV9	-	TRBJ2-7	TRBD1	TGTGCCAGCAGCGTAGGAACAGGGGGCTCATACGAGCAGTACTTC	CASSVGTGGSYEQYF
TRBV29-1	-	TRBJ1-2	-	TGCAGCGTCCAGGACAGCGGGGTTTATGGCTACACCTTC	CSVQDSGVYGYTF
TRBV27	-	TRBJ2-7	TRBD1	TGTGCCAGCAGTTTATTTATGGGGGGACAGGGGAGCTCCTACGAGCAGTACTTC	CASSLFMGGQGSSYEQYF
TRBV5-5	-	TRBJ2-7	-	TGTGCCAGCAGCCCAGGGGCCCCGAGCTCCTACGAGCAGTACTTC	CASSPGAPSSYEQYF
TRBV2	-	TRBJ1-1	-	TGTGCCAGCAGTGTCCCTTTACAGGGAGCGGAGAACACTGAAGCTTTCTTT	CASSVPLQGAENTEAFF
TRBV29-1	-	TRBJ1-2	-	TGCAGCGTAATCAGACAGGACCTTAACTATGGCTACACCTTC	CSVIRQDLNYGYTF
TRBV5-4	-	TRBJ2-7	-	TGTGCCAGCAGCTTGCAGGGCTACGAGCAGTACTTC	CASSLQGYEQYF
TRBV15	-	TRBJ2-1	-	TGTGCCACCAGCAGAGTGCCGGACAAGAGGTTCAATGAGCAGTTCTTC	CATSRVPDKRFNEQFF
TRBV7-9	-	TRBJ2-5	TRBD2	TGTGCCAGCAGCCTACTAGCGGGGGGGCGAGAGACCCAGTACTTC	CASSLLAGGRETQYF
TRBV7-9	few	TRBJ1-2	-	TGTGCCAGCAGCTACAAGACAGTCTATGGCTACACCTTC	CASSYKTVYGYTF
TRBV6-1	-	TRBJ1-5	TRBD1	TGTGCCAGCAGGCCGGGACAGAACGGGGATCAGCCCCAGCATTTT	CASRPGQNGDQPQHF
TRBV5-1	-	TRBJ2-7	TRBD2	TGCGCCAGCAGCGCCGGGACTAGCGGTGTCGGCGAGCAGTACTTC	CASSAGTSGVGEQYF
TRBV18	-	TRBJ1-4	-	TGTGCCAGCTCACCACCGGGAGGGCTAAATGAAAAACTGTTTTTT	CASSPPGGLNEKLFF
TRBV7-2	-	TRBJ2-1	-	TGTGCCAGCAGCCTACCCAACAGGGCGGCTGAGCAGTTCTTC	CASSLPNRAAEQFF
TRBV6-1	-	TRBJ2-3	TRBD2	TGTGCCAGCAGTGAAGCGCCAGCGGGAGGGGCAGATACGCAGTATTTT	CASSEAPAGGADTQYF
TRBV5-4	-	TRBJ2-2	-	TGTGCCAGCAGCCCGACAGCGAACACCGGGGAGCTGTTTTTT	CASSPTANTGELFF
TRBV7-2	-	TRBJ2-1	TRBD2	TGTGCCAGCAGCGAGAGTAGCGGGGGGGCTTCAAATGAGCAGTTCTTC	CASSESSGGASNEQFF
TRBV2	-	TRBJ1-5	-	TGTGCCAGCAGCGCGGACAGCCGCCAGCCCCAGCATTTT	CASSADSRQPQHF
TRBV5-8	few	TRBJ2-3	TRBD1	TGTGCCAGCACTCGACAGGGGGCTCGCACAGATACGCAGTATTTT	CASTRQGARTDTQYF
TRBV5-1	-	TRBJ2-7	TRBD1	TGCGCCAGCAGCATGGGACAGGTCAACGAGCAGTACTTC	CASSMGQVNEQYF
TRBV30	-	TRBJ1-1	-	TGTGCCTGGAGCGTCGTCGGACGGGTGGACTTGGGCACTGAAGCTTTCTTT	CAWSVVGRVDLGTEAFF
TRBV13	-	TRBJ2-5	TRBD2	TGTGCCAGCAGCCCCGGACTAGCGGGGGGGACCCAGTACTTC	CASSPGLAGGTQYF
TRBV15	-	TRBJ1-4	TRBD1	TGTGCCACCAGCAGAGAATCCGCGGGACAGAGTAATGAAAAACTGTTTTTT	CATSRESAGQSNEKLFF
TRBV19	-	TRBJ2-4	-	TGTGCCAGTACCCACCGCGGGACGCCCCGACCCATTCAGTACTTC	CASTHRGTPRPIQYF
TRBV19	-	TRBJ2-1	TRBD2	TGTGCCAGTAGGAAAACAGGACTAGCGTACAATGAGCAGTTCTTC	CASRKTGLAYNEQFF
TRBV5-1	-	TRBJ1-4	TRBD1	TGCGCCAGCAGCTTGGGGACAGGGGCTTATCGACAATCCTATAATGAAAAACTGTTTTTT	CASSLGTGAYRQSYNEKLFF
TRBV25-1	-	TRBJ2-3	-	TGTGCCAGCAGTGAATCCCCGGTCACCACAGATACGCAGTATTTT	CASSESPVTTDTQYF
TRBV6-6	-	TRBJ2-7	TRBD1	TGTGCCAGCCAAGGGGGACAGGGGATCCACGAGCAGTACTTC	CASQGGQGIHEQYF
TRBV7-2	-	TRBJ2-3	TRBD2	TGTGCCAGCAGCCTGGGTCTAGCGGGGGGCACAGATACGCAGTATTTT	CASSLGLAGGTDTQYF
TRBV6-1	-	TRBJ2-3	-	TGTGCCAGCAGTGAAGGGACAGACACAGATACGCAGTATTTT	CASSEGTDTDTQYF
TRBV29-1	-	TRBJ2-3	TRBD1	TGCAGCGTTCGGGACAGGGGAGCAGATACGCAGTATTTT	CSVRDRGADTQYF
TRBV5-1	-	TRBJ2-1	TRBD1	TGCGCCAGCAGCACCCGATGGAGCACAGGGGCCAGGGGCTACAATGAGCAGTTCTTC	CASSTRWSTGARGYNEQFF
TRBV10-3	-	TRBJ2-3	-	TGTGCCATCAGTGAGGCACCGGGTACAGATACGCAGTATTTT	CAISEAPGTDTQYF
TRBV5-1	few	TRBJ1-2	-	TGCGCCAGCAGCTTGGTCAGGGACTATGGCTACACCTTC	CASSLVRDYGYTF
TRBV28	-	TRBJ2-2	TRBD1	TGTGCCAGCACCTGGGACAGGGAGAACACCGGGGAGCTGTTTTTT	CASTWDRENTGELFF
TRBV2	-	TRBJ2-7	TRBD1	TGTGCCAGCAGGGTTGGGACAGTCAGCTCCTACGAGCAGTACTTC	CASRVGTVSSYEQYF